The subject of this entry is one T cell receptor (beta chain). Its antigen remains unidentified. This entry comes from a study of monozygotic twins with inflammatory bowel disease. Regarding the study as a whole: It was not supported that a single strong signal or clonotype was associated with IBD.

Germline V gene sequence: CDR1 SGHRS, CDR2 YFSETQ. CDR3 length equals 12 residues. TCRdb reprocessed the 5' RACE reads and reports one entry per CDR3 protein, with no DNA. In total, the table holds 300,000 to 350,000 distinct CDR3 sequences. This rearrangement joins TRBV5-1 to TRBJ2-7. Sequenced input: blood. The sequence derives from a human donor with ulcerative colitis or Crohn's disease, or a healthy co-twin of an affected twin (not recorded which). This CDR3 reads CASSLTQYEQYF.